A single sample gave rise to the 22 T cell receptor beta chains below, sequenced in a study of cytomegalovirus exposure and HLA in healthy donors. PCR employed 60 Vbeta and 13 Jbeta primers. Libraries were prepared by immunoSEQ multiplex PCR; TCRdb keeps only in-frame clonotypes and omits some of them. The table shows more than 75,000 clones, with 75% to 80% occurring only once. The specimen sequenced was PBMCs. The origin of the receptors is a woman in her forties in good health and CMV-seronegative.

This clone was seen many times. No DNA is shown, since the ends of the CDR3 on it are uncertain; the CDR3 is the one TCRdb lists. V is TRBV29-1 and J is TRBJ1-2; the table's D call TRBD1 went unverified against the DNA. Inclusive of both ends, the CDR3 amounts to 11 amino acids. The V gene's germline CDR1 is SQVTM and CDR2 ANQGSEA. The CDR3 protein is CSAWGRGTLHF.

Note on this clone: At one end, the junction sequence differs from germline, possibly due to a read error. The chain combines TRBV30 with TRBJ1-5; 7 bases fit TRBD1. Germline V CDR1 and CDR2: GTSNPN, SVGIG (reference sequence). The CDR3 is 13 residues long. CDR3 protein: CAWSRQGDQPQNF. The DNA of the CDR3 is TGTGCCTGGAGTCGACAGGGCGACCAGCCCCAGAATTTT.

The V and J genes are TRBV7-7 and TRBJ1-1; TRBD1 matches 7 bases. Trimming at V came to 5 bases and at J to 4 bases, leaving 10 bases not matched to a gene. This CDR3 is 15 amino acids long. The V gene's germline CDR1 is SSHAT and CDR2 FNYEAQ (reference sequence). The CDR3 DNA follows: TGTGCCAGCAGCCCGACATTGGACAGGAGCACTGAAGCTTTCTTT. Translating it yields CASSPTLDRSTEAFF.

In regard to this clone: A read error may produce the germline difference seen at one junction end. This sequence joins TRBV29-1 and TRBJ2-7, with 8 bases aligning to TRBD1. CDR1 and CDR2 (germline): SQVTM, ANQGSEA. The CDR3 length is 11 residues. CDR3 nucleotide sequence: TGCAGCGTTGAAGACGGGACAGGTCCCAACTTC. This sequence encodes CSVEDGTGPNF.

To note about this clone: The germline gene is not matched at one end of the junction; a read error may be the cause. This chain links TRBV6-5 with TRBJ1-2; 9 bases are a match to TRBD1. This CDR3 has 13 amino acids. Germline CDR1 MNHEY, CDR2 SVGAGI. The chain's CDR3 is CASSSTGGYGYPF. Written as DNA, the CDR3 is TGTGCCAGCAGTAGCACAGGGGGCTATGGCTACCCCTTC.

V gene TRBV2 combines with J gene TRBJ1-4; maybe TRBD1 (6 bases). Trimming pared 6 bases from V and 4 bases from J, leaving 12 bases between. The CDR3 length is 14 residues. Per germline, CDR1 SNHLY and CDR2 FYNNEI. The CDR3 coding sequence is TGTGCCAGCAGGTGGGACACTGTTAATGAAAAACTGTTTTTT. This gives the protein CASRWDTVNEKLFF.

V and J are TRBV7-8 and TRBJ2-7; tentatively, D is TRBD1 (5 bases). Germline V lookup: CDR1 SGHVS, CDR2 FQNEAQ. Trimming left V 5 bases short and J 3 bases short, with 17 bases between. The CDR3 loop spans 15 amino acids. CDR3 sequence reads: CASSQHQGPRYEQYF. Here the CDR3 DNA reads TGTGCCAGCAGCCAACACCAGGGTCCTCGCTACGAGCAGTACTTC. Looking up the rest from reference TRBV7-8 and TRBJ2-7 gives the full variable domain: GAGVSQSPRYKVAKRGQDVALRCDPISGHVSLFWYQQALGQGPEFLTYFQNEAQLDKSGLPSDRFFAERPEGSVSTLKIQRTQQEDSAVYLCASSQHQGPRYEQYFGPGTRLTVT.

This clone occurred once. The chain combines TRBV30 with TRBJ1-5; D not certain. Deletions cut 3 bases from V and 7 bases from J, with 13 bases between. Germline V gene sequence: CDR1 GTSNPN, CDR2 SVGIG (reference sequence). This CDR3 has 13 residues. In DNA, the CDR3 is TGTGCCTGGAGCGCCCAAGGCGGGCAGCCCCAGCATTTT. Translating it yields CAWSAQGGQPQHF. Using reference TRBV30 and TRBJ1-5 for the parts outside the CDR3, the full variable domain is SQTIHQWPATLVQPVGSPLSLECTVEGTSNPNLYWYRQAAGRGLQLLFYSVGIGQISSEVPQNLSASRPQDRQFILSSKKLLLSDSGFYLCAWSAQGGQPQHFGDGTRLSIL.

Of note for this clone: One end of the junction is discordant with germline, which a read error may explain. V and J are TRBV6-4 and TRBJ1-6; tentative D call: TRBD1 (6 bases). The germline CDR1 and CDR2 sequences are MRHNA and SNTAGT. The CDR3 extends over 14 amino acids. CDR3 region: CASSDSGGNSPLNF. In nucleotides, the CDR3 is TGTGCCAGCAGTGACTCAGGGGGTAATTCACCCCTCAACTTT.

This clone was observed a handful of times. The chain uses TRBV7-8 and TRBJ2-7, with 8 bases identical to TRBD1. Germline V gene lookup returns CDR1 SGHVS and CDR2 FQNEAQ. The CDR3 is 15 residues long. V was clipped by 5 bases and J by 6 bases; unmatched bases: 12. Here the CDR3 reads CASSPVAGGKGEQYF. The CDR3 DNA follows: TGTGCCAGCAGCCCGGTGGCAGGGGGCAAAGGCGAGCAGTACTTC.

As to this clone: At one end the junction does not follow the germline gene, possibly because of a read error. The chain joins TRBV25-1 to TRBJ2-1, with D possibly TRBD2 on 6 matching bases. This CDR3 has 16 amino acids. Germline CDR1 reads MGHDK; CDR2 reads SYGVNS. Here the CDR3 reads CANSGHRDLWYNEQFF. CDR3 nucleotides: TGTGCCAACAGTGGCCATCGGGACTTATGGTACAATGAGCAGTTCTTC.

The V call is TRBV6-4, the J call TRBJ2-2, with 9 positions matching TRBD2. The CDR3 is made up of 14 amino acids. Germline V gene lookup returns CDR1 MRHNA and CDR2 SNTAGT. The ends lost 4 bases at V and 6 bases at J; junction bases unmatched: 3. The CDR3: CASSAGLAAGELFF. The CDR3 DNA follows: TGTGCCAGCAGTGCGGGACTAGCCGCCGGGGAGCTGTTTTTT.

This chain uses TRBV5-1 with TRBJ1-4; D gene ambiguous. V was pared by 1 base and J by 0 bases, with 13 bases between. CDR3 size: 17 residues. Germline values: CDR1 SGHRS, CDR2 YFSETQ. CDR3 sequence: CASSLYQVDSTNEKLFF. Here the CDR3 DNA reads TGCGCCAGCAGCTTGTACCAGGTGGACTCAACTAATGAAAAACTGTTTTTT. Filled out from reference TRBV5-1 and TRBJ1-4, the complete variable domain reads KAGVTQTPRYLIKTRGQQVTLSCSPISGHRSVSWYQQTPGQGLQFLFEYFSETQRNKGNFPGRFSGRQFSNSRSEMNVSTLELGDSALYLCASSLYQVDSTNEKLFFGSGTQLSVL.

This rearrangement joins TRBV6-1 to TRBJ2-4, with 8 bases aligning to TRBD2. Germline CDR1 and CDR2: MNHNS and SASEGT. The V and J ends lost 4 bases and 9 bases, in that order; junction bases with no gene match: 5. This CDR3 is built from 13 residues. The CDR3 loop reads CASSAGGEGIQYF. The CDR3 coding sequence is TGTGCCAGCAGTGCGGGGGGGGAGGGCATTCAGTACTTC.

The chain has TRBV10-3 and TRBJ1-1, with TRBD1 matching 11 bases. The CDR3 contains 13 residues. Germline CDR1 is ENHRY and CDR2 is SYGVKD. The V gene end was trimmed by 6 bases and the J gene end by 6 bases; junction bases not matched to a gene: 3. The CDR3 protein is CAIRGTGGSEAFF. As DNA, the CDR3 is TGTGCCATCAGGGGGACAGGGGGGTCTGAAGCTTTCTTT.

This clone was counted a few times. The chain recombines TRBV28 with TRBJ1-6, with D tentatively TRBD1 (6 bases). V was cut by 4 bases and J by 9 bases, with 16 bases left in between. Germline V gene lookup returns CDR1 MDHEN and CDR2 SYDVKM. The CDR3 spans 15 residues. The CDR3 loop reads CASSSETGPISPLHF. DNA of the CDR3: TGTGCCAGCAGTTCCGAGACAGGTCCGATTTCACCCCTCCACTTT.

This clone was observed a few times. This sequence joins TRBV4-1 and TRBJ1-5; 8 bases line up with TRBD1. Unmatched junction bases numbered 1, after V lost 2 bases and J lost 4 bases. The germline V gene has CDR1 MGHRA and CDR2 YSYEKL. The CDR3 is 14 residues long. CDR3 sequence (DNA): TGCGCCAGCAGCCAAACAGGGGGGAATCAGCCCCAGCATTTT. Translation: CASSQTGGNQPQHF.

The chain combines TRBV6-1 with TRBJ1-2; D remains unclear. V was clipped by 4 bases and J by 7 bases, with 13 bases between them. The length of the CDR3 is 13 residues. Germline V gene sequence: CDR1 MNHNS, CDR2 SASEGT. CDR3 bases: TGTGCCAGCAGTGCTGACTGGTATAGTGGCTACACCTTC. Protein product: CASSADWYSGYTF.

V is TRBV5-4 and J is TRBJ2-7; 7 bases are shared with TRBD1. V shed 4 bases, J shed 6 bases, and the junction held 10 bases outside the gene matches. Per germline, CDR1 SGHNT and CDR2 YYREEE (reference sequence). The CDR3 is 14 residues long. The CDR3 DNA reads TGTGCCAGCAGCCGTCGACAGGGAAGTAGCGAGCAGTACTTC. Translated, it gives CASSRRQGSSEQYF.

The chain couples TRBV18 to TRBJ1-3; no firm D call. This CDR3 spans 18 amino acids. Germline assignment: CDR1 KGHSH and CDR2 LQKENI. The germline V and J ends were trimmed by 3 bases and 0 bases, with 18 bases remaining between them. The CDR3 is CASSPWPHKTFSGNTIYF. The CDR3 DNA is TGTGCCAGCTCACCTTGGCCCCACAAGACATTCTCTGGAAACACCATATATTTT.

CDR3 amino acids: CASSEDSSYEQYF. In nucleotides, the CDR3 is TGTGCCAGCAGCGAGGACAGCTCCTACGAGCAGTACTTC. The rearrangement links TRBV5-4 to TRBJ2-5; possibly TRBD1 for D (6 bases). The J call is doubtful: the DNA matches TRBJ2-7 better. This CDR3 comprises 13 residues. CDR1 SGHNT and CDR2 YYREEE come from the germline V gene (reference sequence).

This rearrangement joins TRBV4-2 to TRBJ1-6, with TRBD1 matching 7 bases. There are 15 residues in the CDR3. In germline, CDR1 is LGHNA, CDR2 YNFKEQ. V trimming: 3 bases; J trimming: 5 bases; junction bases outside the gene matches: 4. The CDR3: CASSQLDRNNSPLHF. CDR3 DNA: TGTGCCAGCAGCCAGCTGGACAGGAATAATTCACCCCTCCACTTT.